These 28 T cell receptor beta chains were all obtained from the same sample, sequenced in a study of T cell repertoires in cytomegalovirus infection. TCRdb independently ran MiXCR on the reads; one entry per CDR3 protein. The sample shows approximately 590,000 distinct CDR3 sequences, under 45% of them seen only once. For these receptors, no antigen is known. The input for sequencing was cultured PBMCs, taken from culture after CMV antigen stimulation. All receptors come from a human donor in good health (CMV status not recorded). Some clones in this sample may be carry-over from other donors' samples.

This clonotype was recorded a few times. CDR3 coding DNA: TGTGCCAGTAGCGACAGGGTTGATCAGCCCCAGCATTTT. Its protein is CASSDRVDQPQHF. The V gene is TRBV7-2, the J gene TRBJ1-5; 7 bases are shared with TRBD1. The CDR3 consists of 13 residues. CDR1 and CDR2 from the germline V gene are SGHTA and FQGNSA. V trimming: 9 bases; J trimming: 5 bases; junction bases outside the gene matches: 7.

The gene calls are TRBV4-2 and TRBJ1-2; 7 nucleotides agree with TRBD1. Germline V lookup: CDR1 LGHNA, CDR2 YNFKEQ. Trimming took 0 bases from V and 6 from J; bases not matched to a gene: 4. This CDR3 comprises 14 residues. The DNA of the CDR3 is TGTGCCAGCAGCCAAGATGAGGGGGCGCATGGCTACACCTTC. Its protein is CASSQDEGAHGYTF.

The CDR3 DNA is TGTGCCAGTAAACGGACAGCCGATCAGCCCCAGCATTTT. It is translated as CASKRTADQPQHF. The gene calls are TRBV19 and TRBJ1-5, with a possible D match to TRBD1 (6 bases). There are 13 residues in the CDR3. V gave up 7 bases and J gave up 5 bases, with 12 bases separating them. Per germline, CDR1 LNHDA and CDR2 SQIVND (reference sequence). Complete variable domain (other parts from reference TRBV19 and TRBJ1-5): DGGITQSPKYLFRKEGQNVTLSCEQNLNHDAMYWYRQDPGQGLRLIYYSQIVNDFQKGDIAEGYSVSREKKESFPLTVTSAQKNPTAFYLCASKRTADQPQHFGDGTRLSIL.

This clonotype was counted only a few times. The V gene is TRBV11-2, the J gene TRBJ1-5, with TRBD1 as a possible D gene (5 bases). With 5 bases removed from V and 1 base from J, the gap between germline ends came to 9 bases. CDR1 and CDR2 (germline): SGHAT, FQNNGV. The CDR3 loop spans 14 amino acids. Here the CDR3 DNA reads TGTGCCAGCAGCGCGGACACAAGCAATCAGCCCCAGCATTTT. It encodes CASSADTSNQPQHF.

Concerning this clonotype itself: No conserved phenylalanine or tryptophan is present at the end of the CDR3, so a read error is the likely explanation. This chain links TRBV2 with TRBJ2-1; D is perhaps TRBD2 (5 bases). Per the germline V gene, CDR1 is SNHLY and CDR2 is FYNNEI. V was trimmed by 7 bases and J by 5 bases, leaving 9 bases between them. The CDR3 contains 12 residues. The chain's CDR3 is CASMDGNNEQFL. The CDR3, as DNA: TGTGCCAGCATGGACGGGAACAATGAGCAGTTCTTA.

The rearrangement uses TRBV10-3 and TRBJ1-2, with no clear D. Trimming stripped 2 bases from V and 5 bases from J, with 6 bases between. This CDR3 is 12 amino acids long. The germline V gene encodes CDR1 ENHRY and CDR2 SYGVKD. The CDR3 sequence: CAISEDGYGYTF. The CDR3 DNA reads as TGTGCCATCAGTGAGGACGGATATGGCTACACCTTC.

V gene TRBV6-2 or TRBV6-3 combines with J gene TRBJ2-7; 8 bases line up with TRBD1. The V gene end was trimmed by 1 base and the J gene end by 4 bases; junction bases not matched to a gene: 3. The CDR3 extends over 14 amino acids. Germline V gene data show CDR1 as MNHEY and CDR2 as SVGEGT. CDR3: CASSYFQGAYEQYF. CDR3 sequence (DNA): TGTGCCAGCAGTTACTTTCAGGGGGCATACGAGCAGTACTTC.

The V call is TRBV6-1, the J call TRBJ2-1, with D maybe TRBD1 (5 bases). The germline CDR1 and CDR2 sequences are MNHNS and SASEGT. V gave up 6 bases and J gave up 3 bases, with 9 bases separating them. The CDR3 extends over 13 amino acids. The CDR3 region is CASRTDIYNEQFF. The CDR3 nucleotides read TGTGCCAGCAGGACAGATATCTACAATGAGCAGTTCTTC.

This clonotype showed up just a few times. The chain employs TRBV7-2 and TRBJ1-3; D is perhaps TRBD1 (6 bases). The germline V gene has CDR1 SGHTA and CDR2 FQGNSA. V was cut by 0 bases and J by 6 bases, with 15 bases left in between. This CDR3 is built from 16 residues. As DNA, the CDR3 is TGTGCCAGCAGCTTAGCATACGGGGGCGGTGAAAACACCATATATTTT. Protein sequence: CASSLAYGGGENTIYF.

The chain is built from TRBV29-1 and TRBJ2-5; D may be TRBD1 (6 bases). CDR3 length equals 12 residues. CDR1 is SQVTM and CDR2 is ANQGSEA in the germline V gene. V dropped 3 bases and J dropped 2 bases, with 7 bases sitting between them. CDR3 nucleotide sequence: TGCAGCGTTGAGACAGGACAAGAGACCCAGTACTTC. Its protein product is CSVETGQETQYF. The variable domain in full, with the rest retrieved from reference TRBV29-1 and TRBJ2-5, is SAVISQKPSRDICQRGTSLTIQCQVDSQVTMMFWYRQQPGQSLTLIATANQGSEATYESGFVIDKFPISRPNLTFSTLTVSNMSPEDSSIYLCSVETGQETQYFGPGTRLLVL.

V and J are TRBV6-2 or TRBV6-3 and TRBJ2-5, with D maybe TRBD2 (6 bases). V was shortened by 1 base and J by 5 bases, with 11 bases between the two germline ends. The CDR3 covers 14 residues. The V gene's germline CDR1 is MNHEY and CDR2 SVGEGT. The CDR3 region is CASSYFSGGETQYF. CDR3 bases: TGTGCCAGCAGTTACTTTTCAGGAGGGGAGACCCAGTACTTC.

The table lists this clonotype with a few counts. The CDR3 DNA sequence: TGTGCCAGCAGTTCTATACGGACAGTGGGAAGCTCCTACGAGCAGTACTTC. It yields the protein CASSSIRTVGSSYEQYF. The V call is TRBV27, the J call TRBJ2-7; a possible D gene is TRBD1 (6 bases). Germline lookup yields CDR1 MNHEY and CDR2 SMNVEV (reference sequence). The CDR3 has 17 amino acids. Between the trimmed V and J ends, which lost 4 bases and 0 bases, there was a span of 19 bases.

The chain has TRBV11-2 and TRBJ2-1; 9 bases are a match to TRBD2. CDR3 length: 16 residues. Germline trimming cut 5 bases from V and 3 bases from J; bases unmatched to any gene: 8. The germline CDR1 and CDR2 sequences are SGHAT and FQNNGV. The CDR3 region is CASSPHGSGGYNEQFF. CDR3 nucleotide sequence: TGTGCCAGCAGCCCCCATGGTAGCGGGGGCTACAATGAGCAGTTCTTC.

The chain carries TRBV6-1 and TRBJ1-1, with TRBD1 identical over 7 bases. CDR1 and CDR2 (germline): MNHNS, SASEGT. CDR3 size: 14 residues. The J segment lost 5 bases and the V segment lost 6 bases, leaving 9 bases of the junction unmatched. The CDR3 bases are TGTGCCAGCAGCAGGACAGGATACGAGACTGAAGCTTTCTTT. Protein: CASSRTGYETEAFF.

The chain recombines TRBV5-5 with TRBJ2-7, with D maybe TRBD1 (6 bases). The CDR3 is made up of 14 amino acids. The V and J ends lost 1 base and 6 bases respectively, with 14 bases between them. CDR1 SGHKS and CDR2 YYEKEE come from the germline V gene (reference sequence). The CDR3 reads CASSLHGQGGEQYF. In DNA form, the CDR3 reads TGTGCCAGCAGCTTGCACGGTCAAGGGGGCGAGCAGTACTTC.

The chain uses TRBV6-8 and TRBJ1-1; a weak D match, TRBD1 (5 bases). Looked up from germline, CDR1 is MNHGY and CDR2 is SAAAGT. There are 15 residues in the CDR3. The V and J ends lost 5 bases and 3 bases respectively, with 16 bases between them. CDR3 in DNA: TGTGCCAGCAGTGATTCGGGAGCAGGGTACACTGAAGCTTTCTTT. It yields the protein CASSDSGAGYTEAFF.

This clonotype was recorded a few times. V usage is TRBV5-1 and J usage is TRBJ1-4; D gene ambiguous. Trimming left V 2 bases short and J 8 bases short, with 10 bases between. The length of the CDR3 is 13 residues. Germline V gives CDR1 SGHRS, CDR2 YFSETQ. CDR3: CASSFAGREKLFF. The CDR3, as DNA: TGCGCCAGCAGCTTTGCGGGCCGGGAAAAACTGTTTTTT.

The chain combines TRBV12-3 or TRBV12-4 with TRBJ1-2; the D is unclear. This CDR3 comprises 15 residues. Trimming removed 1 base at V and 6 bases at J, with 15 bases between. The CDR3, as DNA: TGTGCCAGCAGTTTAGTTTTGGGAAGCAGTCATGGCTACACCTTC. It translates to CASSLVLGSSHGYTF.

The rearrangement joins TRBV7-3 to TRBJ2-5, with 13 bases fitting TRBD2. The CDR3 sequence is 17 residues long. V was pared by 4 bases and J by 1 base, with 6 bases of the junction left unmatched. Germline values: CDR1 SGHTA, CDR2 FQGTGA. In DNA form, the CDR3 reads TGTGCCAGCAGCTCCGGGACTAGCGGGGCAGGCCAAGAGACCCAGTACTTC. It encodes CASSSGTSGAGQETQYF.

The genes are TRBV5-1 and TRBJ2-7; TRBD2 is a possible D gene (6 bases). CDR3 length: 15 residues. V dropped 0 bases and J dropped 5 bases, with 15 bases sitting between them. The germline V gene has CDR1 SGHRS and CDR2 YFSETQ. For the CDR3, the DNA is TGCGCCAGCAGCTTGGCGGCTAGCGTCCATCACGAGCAGTACTTC. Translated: CASSLAASVHHEQYF.

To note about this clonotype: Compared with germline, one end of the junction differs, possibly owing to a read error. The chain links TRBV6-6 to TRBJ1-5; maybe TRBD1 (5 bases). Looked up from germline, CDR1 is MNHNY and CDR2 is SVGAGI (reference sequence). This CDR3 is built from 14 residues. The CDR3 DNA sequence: TGTGCCAGCAGTTACCTCCCCAGGGATCAGCCCCCGCATTTT. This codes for CASSYLPRDQPPHF.

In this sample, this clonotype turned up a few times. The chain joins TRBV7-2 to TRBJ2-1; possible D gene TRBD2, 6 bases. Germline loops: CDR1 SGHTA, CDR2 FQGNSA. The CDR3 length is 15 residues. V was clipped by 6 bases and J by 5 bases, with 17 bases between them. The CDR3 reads CASRGKGTSHNEQFF. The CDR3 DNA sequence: TGTGCCAGCAGGGGGAAAGGTACTAGCCACAATGAGCAGTTCTTC.

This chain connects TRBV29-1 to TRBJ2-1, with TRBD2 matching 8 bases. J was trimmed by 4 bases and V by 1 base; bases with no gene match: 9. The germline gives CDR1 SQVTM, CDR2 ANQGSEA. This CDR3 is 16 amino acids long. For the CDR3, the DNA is TGCAGCGTTGAAGGGGGGGCGGGAGGTCGTTACAATGAGCAGTTCTTC. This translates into CSVEGGAGGRYNEQFF.

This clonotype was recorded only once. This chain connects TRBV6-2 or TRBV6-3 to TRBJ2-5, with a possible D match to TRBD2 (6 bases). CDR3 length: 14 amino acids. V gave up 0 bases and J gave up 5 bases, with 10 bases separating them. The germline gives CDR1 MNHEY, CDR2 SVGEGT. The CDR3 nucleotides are TGTGCCAGCAGTTACTCGGAGGGACCGGAGACCCAGTACTTC. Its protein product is CASSYSEGPETQYF.

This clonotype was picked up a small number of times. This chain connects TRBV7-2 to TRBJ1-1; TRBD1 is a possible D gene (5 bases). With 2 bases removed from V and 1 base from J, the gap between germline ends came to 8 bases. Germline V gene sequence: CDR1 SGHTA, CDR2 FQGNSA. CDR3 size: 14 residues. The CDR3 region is CASSLLGTNTEAFF. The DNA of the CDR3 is TGTGCCAGCAGCTTATTGGGGACGAACACTGAAGCTTTCTTT.

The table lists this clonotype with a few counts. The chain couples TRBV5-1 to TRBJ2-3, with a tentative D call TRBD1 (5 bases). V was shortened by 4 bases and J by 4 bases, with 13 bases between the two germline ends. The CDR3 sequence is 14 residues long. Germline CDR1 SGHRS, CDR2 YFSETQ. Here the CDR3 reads CASSPQGFPDTQYF. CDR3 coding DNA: TGCGCCAGCAGCCCTCAGGGCTTCCCAGATACGCAGTATTTT.

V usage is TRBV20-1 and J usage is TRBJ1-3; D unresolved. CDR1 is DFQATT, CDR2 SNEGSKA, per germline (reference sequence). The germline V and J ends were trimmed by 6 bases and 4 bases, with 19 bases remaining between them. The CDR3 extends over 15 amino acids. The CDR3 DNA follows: TGCAGTGCACCCCGGGCCATAGCGGGGGGAAACACCATATATTTT. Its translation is CSAPRAIAGGNTIYF.

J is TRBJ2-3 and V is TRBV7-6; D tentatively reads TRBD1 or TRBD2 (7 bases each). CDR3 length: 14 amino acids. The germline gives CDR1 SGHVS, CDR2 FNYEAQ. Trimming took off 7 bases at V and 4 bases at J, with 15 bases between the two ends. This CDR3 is CASTQGGEADTQYF. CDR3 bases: TGTGCCAGCACCCAGGGGGGGGAGGCAGATACGCAGTATTTT.